This entry lists 20 T cell receptor beta chains sequenced from one sample in a study of PD-1 blockade in classical Hodgkin lymphoma. There was relapse after autologous stem cell transplantation in every patient, and there was variation in brentuximab vedotin exposure. Generated by immunoSEQ multiplex PCR, the TCRdb table keeps only in-frame clones and is missing some. The table has about 34,000 clones, 76% seen once; the top ten hold about 15%. The source material was peripheral blood mononuclear cells (PBMCs), sampled before the second cycle of nivolumab. The receptors here all came from a human donor with classical Hodgkin lymphoma.

The V and J genes are TRBV19 and TRBJ1-2; D is uncertain. The V end lost 4 bases, the J end lost 7 bases, and 13 bases lay between the germline ends. The CDR3 is made up of 13 amino acids. CDR1 LNHDA and CDR2 SQIVND come from the germline V gene (reference sequence). CDR3 in DNA: TGTGCCAGTAGTACTTCTCGAACGGCTGGCTACACCTTC. Its translation: CASSTSRTAGYTF.

The chain has TRBV4-3 and TRBJ1-3; the D gene is possibly TRBD1 (5 bases). The V end lost 5 bases, the J end lost 1 base, and 18 bases lay between the germline ends. In germline, CDR1 is LGHNA, CDR2 YSLEER. This CDR3 has 17 amino acids. CDR3 residues: CASSSWGGLRSGNTIYF. The CDR3 bases are TGCGCCAGCAGCAGCTGGGGGGGACTCAGGTCTGGAAACACCATATATTTT.

About this clone itself: The junction shows a germline mismatch at one end, possibly a read error. V and J are TRBV19 and TRBJ2-5; possible D gene TRBD1, 6 bases. There are 14 residues in the CDR3. Germline V gene data show CDR1 as LNHDA and CDR2 as SQIVND (reference sequence). The CDR3 DNA sequence: TGTGCCAGTACCTCCGGTGGGGGACAAGAGGCCCAGTACTTC. Protein sequence: CASTSGGGQEAQYF. Complete variable domain (other parts from reference TRBV19 and TRBJ2-5): DGGITQSPKYLFRKEGQNVTLSCEQNLNHDAMYWYRQDPGQGLRLIYYSQIVNDFQKGDIAEGYSVSREKKESFPLTVTSAQKNPTAFYLCASTSGGGQEAQYFGPGTRLLVL.

The chain is built from TRBV5-5 and TRBJ1-2, with a weak D call TRBD1 (5 bases). The germline CDR1 and CDR2 sequences are SGHKS and YYEKEE (reference sequence). Trimming shortened V by 4 bases and J by 4 bases, and 11 bases separated the two germline ends. The length of the CDR3 is 13 residues. The CDR3 DNA follows: TGTGCCAGCAGCGTTCAGGGATCCTATGGCTACACCTTC. Protein: CASSVQGSYGYTF.

The chain couples TRBV30 to TRBJ1-6; TRBD1 agrees at 10 bases. The CDR3 extends over 16 amino acids. Germline values: CDR1 GTSNPN, CDR2 SVGIG (reference sequence). J was trimmed by 7 bases and V by 3 bases; bases with no gene match: 9. The CDR3 loop is CAWSTRDRGYNSPLHF. The CDR3, as DNA: TGTGCCTGGAGCACAAGGGACAGGGGATACAATTCACCCCTCCACTTT.

This clone was picked up a small number of times. The J gene is TRBJ1-5, the V gene TRBV18; D call uncertain. CDR1 is KGHSH and CDR2 is LQKENI in the germline V gene. The CDR3 covers 14 residues. Trimming removed 6 bases at V and 2 bases at J, with 11 bases between. The CDR3 here is CASSMQRGNQPQHF. The DNA for the CDR3 is TGTGCCAGCTCGATGCAGAGGGGCAATCAGCCCCAGCATTTT.

This CDR3 reads CASSLGLDTEAFF. As DNA, the CDR3 is TGTGCCAGCAGCTTGGGGCTAGACACTGAAGCTTTCTTT. V and J are TRBV7-2 and TRBJ1-1; possibly TRBD1 for D (5 bases). Germline V gene lookup returns CDR1 SGHTA and CDR2 FQGNSA. With 3 bases removed from V and 3 bases from J, the gap between germline ends came to 8 bases. This CDR3 has 13 residues.

The chain has TRBV5-1 and TRBJ2-3; D is perhaps TRBD2 (7 bases). This CDR3 comprises 15 residues. CDR1 and CDR2 from the germline V gene are SGHRS and YFSETQ. Trimming left V 3 bases short and J 1 base short, with 12 bases between. In DNA, the CDR3 is TGCGCCAGCAGCTGGAGGGGGGGTGGCACAGATACGCAGTATTTT. Its translation: CASSWRGGGTDTQYF.

The V gene is TRBV7-2, the J gene TRBJ2-2; 10 bases are a match to TRBD1. The CDR3 is 14 amino acids. The J segment lost 5 bases and the V segment lost 7 bases, leaving 4 bases of the junction unmatched. In germline, CDR1 is SGHTA, CDR2 FQGNSA. CDR3: CASTDRGQTGELFF. CDR3 nucleotide sequence: TGTGCCAGCACCGACAGGGGGCAAACCGGGGAGCTGTTTTTT. The variable domain in full, completed from reference TRBV7-2 and TRBJ2-2, reads GAGVSQSPSNKVTEKGKDVELRCDPISGHTALYWYRQSLGQGLEFLIYFQGNSAPDKSGLPSDRFSAERTGGSVSTLTIQRTQQEDSAVYLCASTDRGQTGELFFGEGSRLTVL.

The chain is built from TRBV5-1 and TRBJ2-3; 8 bases are shared with TRBD2. Germline V CDR1 and CDR2: SGHRS, YFSETQ. The V gene end was trimmed by 5 bases and the J gene end by 6 bases; junction bases not matched to a gene: 8. The CDR3 has 14 residues. The CDR3 DNA follows: TGCGCCAGCAGAAACGGGACTAGATGGGATACGCAGTATTTT. Translated: CASRNGTRWDTQYF. The complete variable domain, with remaining parts taken from reference TRBV5-1 and TRBJ2-3, reads KAGVTQTPRYLIKTRGQQVTLSCSPISGHRSVSWYQQTPGQGLQFLFEYFSETQRNKGNFPGRFSGRQFSNSRSEMNVSTLELGDSALYLCASRNGTRWDTQYFGPGTRLTVL.

This clone was observed at least ten times. The chain links TRBV4-1 to TRBJ2-1, with 7 nucleotides matching TRBD1. The V gene's germline CDR1 is MGHRA and CDR2 YSYEKL. V gave up 4 bases and J gave up 2 bases; unmatched junction bases: 5. CDR3 length: 15 amino acids. The DNA of the CDR3 is TGCGCCAGCAGCCCAGCCGGGACAGCCTACAATGAGCAGTTCTTC. Translated, it gives CASSPAGTAYNEQFF.

The V gene is TRBV13, the J gene TRBJ1-1; D is unresolved. CDR3 length: 14 residues. Germline V gene lookup returns CDR1 PRHDT and CDR2 FYEKMQ (reference sequence). Trimming pared 3 bases from V and 0 bases from J, leaving 8 bases between. The CDR3 DNA reads TGTGCCAGCAGCTTCAATCCGTTGAACACTGAAGCTTTCTTT. Protein product: CASSFNPLNTEAFF.

The chain recombines TRBV12-5 with TRBJ2-1; D remains ambiguous. The germline gives CDR1 LGHNT, CDR2 FRNRAP. This CDR3 has 16 amino acids. Trimming cost V 0 bases and J 2 bases, with 11 bases left between them. The DNA for the CDR3 is TGTGCTAGTGGTTTGGTATACAGACCGACCTACAATGAGCAGTTCTTC. Protein sequence: CASGLVYRPTYNEQFF.

The chain has TRBV7-2 and TRBJ1-5, with 8 positions matching TRBD1. Unmatched junction bases numbered 8, after V lost 10 bases and J lost 0 bases. The CDR3 has 15 residues. The germline V gene encodes CDR1 SGHTA and CDR2 FQGNSA. CDR3: CATKRTGYSNQPQHF. The DNA of the CDR3 is TGTGCCACAAAGAGGACAGGGTATAGCAATCAGCCCCAGCATTTT.

V usage is TRBV19 and J usage is TRBJ2-7, with 10 bases identical to TRBD1. J was trimmed by 5 bases and V by 8 bases; bases with no gene match: 6. Germline V gene data show CDR1 as LNHDA and CDR2 as SQIVND (reference sequence). The CDR3 contains 13 residues. CDR3 residues: CASADRGWNEQYF. CDR3 bases: TGTGCCAGTGCGGACAGGGGGTGGAACGAGCAGTACTTC. Looking up the rest from reference TRBV19 and TRBJ2-7 gives the full variable domain: DGGITQSPKYLFRKEGQNVTLSCEQNLNHDAMYWYRQDPGQGLRLIYYSQIVNDFQKGDIAEGYSVSREKKESFPLTVTSAQKNPTAFYLCASADRGWNEQYFGPGTRLTVT.

V gene TRBV5-1 combines with J gene TRBJ2-3; D unclear. Looked up from germline, CDR1 is SGHRS and CDR2 is YFSETQ. CDR3 length: 14 residues. V was shortened by 4 bases and J by 2 bases, with 11 bases between the two germline ends. The CDR3 loop reads CASSQDFSTDTQYF. The CDR3 coding sequence is TGCGCCAGCAGCCAAGACTTTTCCACAGATACGCAGTATTTT.

The V call is TRBV2, the J call TRBJ2-5; D is uncertain. There are 14 residues in the CDR3. V was trimmed by 0 bases and J by 3 bases, leaving 8 bases between them. The germline gives CDR1 SNHLY, CDR2 FYNNEI. The CDR3 region has the DNA TGTGCCAGCAGTGAAGCCGTCGAGGAAGAGACCCAGTACTTC. It translates to CASSEAVEEETQYF.

The chain recombines TRBV4-1 with TRBJ2-3; D is undetermined. CDR1 MGHRA and CDR2 YSYEKL come from the germline V gene. This CDR3 comprises 14 residues. The germline V and J ends were trimmed by 4 bases and 3 bases, with 11 bases remaining between them. The CDR3 coding sequence is TGCGCCAGCAGCCGGTACCCCAGGACAGATACGCAGTATTTT. Protein: CASSRYPRTDTQYF.

The chain combines TRBV19 with TRBJ2-5, with D tentatively TRBD1 (5 bases). CDR3 length: 12 residues. With 10 bases removed from V and 5 bases from J, the gap between germline ends came to 14 bases. Looked up from germline, CDR1 is LNHDA and CDR2 is SQIVND (reference sequence). CDR3 in DNA: TGTGCCACTTCGATAGGGGATGAGACCCAGTACTTC. Its translation is CATSIGDETQYF.

This clone was picked up one time. The gene calls are TRBV4-1 and TRBJ2-2; weak D call: TRBD2 (7 bases). V was shortened by 1 base and J by 7 bases, with 16 bases between the two germline ends. The CDR3 spans 16 residues. Germline assignment: CDR1 MGHRA and CDR2 YSYEKL. CDR3: CASSQGRGRGVGELFF. Written as DNA, the CDR3 is TGCGCCAGCAGCCAAGGGAGGGGGAGGGGCGTCGGGGAGCTGTTTTTT.